This is a list of T cell receptor beta chains from one sample in a study of cytomegalovirus exposure and HLA in healthy donors. Measured with immunoSEQ multiplex PCR; TCRdb has only the in-frame clones, and not every one. The table lists about 48,000 clones. The sequenced sample was PBMCs. Source of these receptors: a middle-aged woman in good health and CMV-seronegative. Both conserved end residues are part of each CDR3. D genes are given only for firm matches.

J gene	D gene	V gene	CDR3 protein	CDR3 DNA
TRBJ2-7	TRBD1	TRBV6-6	CASSRTGGSSYEQYF	TGTGCCAGCAGTCGGACAGGGGGCAGCTCCTACGAGCAGTACTTC
TRBJ1-6	TRBD1	TRBV6-1	CASSGRDSVGSLHF	TGTGCCAGCAGTGGAAGGGACAGCGTAGGATCCCTCCACTTT
TRBJ2-1	TRBD1	TRBV4-2	CASSQDRASDNEQFF	TGTGCCAGCAGCCAGGACAGGGCATCCGACAATGAGCAGTTCTTC
TRBJ2-1	TRBD1	TRBV6-1	CASRMTGLRNEQFF	TGTGCCAGCAGGATGACAGGGTTACGCAATGAGCAGTTCTTC
TRBJ2-3	TRBD2	TRBV4-1	CASSQLAGGPSTDTQYF	TGCGCCAGCAGCCAGCTAGCGGGGGGGCCGAGCACAGATACGCAGTATTTT
TRBJ1-1	NA	TRBV7-9	CASSDGRGRAEAFF	TGTGCCAGCAGCGACGGTCGGGGTAGGGCTGAAGCTTTCTTT
TRBJ2-7	NA	TRBV5-1	CASAPGPISYEQYF	TGCGCCAGCGCCCCAGGCCCCATCTCCTACGAGCAGTACTTC
TRBJ1-1	NA	TRBV6-1	CASGNRAPVTEAFF	TGTGCCAGCGGGAACAGGGCTCCGGTCACTGAAGCTTTCTTT
TRBJ1-3	NA	TRBV5-1	CASSLGAGKPGNTIYF	TGCGCCAGCAGCTTGGGGGCGGGGAAGCCTGGAAACACCATATATTTT
TRBJ1-4	NA	TRBV5-6	CASSFGGRNEKLFF	TGTGCCAGCAGCTTTGGGGGCAGGAATGAAAAACTGTTTTTT
TRBJ2-3	TRBD2	TRBV5-1	CASSATSGGPTDKQYF	TGCGCCAGCAGCGCGACTAGCGGGGGGCCCACAGATAAGCAGTATTTT
TRBJ1-2	NA	TRBV20-1	CSARTDYGYTF	TGCAGTGCTAGGACAGACTATGGCTACACCTTC
TRBJ2-7	NA	TRBV19	CASSPLQGGAEQYF	TGTGCCAGTAGTCCCCTGCAGGGTGGAGCCGAGCAGTACTTC
TRBJ2-5	TRBD2	TRBV30	CAWSTLAENQYF	TGTGCCTGGAGTACACTAGCGGAGAACCAGTACTTC
TRBJ1-1	NA	TRBV5-1	CASGGGEISNTEAFF	TGCGCCAGCGGTGGAGGGGAGATATCGAACACTGAAGCTTTCTTT
TRBJ1-6	NA	TRBV4-3	CASSQLIQGSSPLHF	TGCGCCAGCAGCCAATTGATTCAGGGAAGTTCACCCCTCCACTTT
TRBJ1-2	NA	TRBV18	CASSPRDTDYGYTF	TGTGCCAGCTCACCCCGGGACACAGACTATGGCTACACCTTC
TRBJ1-4	NA	TRBV20-1	CSTGSNEKLFF	TGCAGCACAGGGAGTAATGAAAAACTGTTTTTT
TRBJ1-2	NA	TRBV28	CASSSRDNFQGYTF	TGTGCCAGCAGTTCTCGGGACAACTTTCAGGGCTACACCTTC
TRBJ2-1	TRBD1	TRBV15	CATSRAPGQGDEQFF	TGTGCCACCAGCAGGGCTCCAGGACAGGGCGATGAGCAGTTCTTC
TRBJ2-7	NA	TRBV10-3	CAISESIVGTGGFEQYF	TGTGCCATCAGTGAGTCGATTGTAGGGACCGGAGGGTTTGAGCAGTACTTC
TRBJ2-7	NA	TRBV6-1	CASSELEGRHEQYF	TGTGCCAGCAGTGAATTGGAAGGCAGGCACGAGCAGTACTTC
TRBJ2-7	NA	TRBV5-1	CASRLRETYEQYF	TGCGCCAGCAGACTTAGAGAGACCTACGAGCAGTACTTC
TRBJ2-1	NA	TRBV13	CASSLEASPQGEQFF	TGTGCCAGCAGCTTAGAAGCTTCTCCTCAGGGTGAGCAGTTCTTC
TRBJ1-2	NA	TRBV5-1	CASSLGQGGGYTF	TGCGCCAGCAGCTTGGGGCAGGGAGGTGGCTACACCTTC
TRBJ2-5	NA	TRBV6-6	CASSTGHRETQYF	TGTGCCAGCAGTACGGGACACAGAGAGACCCAGTACTTC
TRBJ2-3	TRBD1	TRBV6-1	CASEDRVSTDTQYF	TGTGCCTCCGAGGACAGGGTGAGCACAGATACGCAGTATTTT
TRBJ1-2	NA	TRBV5-4	CASSLWQLANYGYTF	TGTGCCAGCAGCTTGTGGCAGCTAGCTAACTATGGCTACACCTTC
TRBJ2-1	TRBD2	TRBV4-3	CASSQSGVAGGHNEQFF	TGCGCCAGCAGCCAATCGGGAGTAGCGGGGGGCCACAATGAGCAGTTCTTC
TRBJ2-3	NA	TRBV6-4	CASSEGDGSADTQYF	TGTGCCAGCAGTGAGGGGGACGGGAGCGCGGATACGCAGTATTTT
TRBJ1-5	NA	TRBV7-9	CASSLGAGYSNQPQHF	TGTGCCAGCAGCTTAGGCGCAGGTTATAGCAATCAGCCCCAGCATTTT
TRBJ1-1	NA	TRBV5-1	CASSSRGTMNTEAFF	TGCGCCAGCAGTAGTCGGGGAACCATGAACACTGAAGCTTTCTTT
TRBJ2-1	TRBD2	TRBV4-3	CASSQEVGGSYNEQFF	TGCGCCAGCAGCCAAGAAGTGGGAGGGTCCTACAATGAGCAGTTCTTC
TRBJ1-2	TRBD1	TRBV2	CASSGGTGAYGYTF	TGTGCCAGCAGTGGGGGGACAGGGGCATATGGCTACACCTTC
TRBJ1-2	NA	TRBV29-1	CSVEANYGYTF	TGCAGCGTGGAGGCTAACTATGGCTACACCTTC
TRBJ1-2	NA	TRBV30	CAWTTPLGQRASYGYTF	TGTGCCTGGACCACCCCCCTAGGACAAAGAGCCTCCTATGGCTACACCTTC
TRBJ2-4	TRBD2	TRBV13	CASSLGLAGGPNIQYF	TGTGCCAGCAGCCTTGGACTAGCGGGGGGGCCAAACATTCAGTACTTC
TRBJ1-1	NA	TRBV19	CASSNAGAPTDTEAFF	TGTGCCAGTAGTAACGCGGGGGCCCCAACGGACACTGAAGCTTTCTTT
TRBJ1-2	NA	TRBV29-1	CSVEPGDRNYGYTF	TGCAGCGTTGAACCGGGGGACCGGAACTATGGCTACACCTTC
TRBJ2-2	TRBD2	TRBV7-6	CASSITGGTVGELFF	TGTGCCAGCAGCATCACGGGAGGTACAGTCGGGGAGCTGTTTTTT
TRBJ1-1	NA	TRBV4-1	CASRLTTGIFAEAFF	TGCGCCAGCAGGTTAACAACAGGGATCTTTGCTGAAGCTTTCTTT
TRBJ2-2	NA	TRBV10-1	CASRRTGELFF	TGCGCCAGCAGGAGGACCGGGGAGCTGTTTTTT
TRBJ1-2	TRBD1	TRBV6-1	CASLGQGLYGYTF	TGTGCCAGCCTCGGACAGGGGCTCTATGGCTACACCTTC
TRBJ2-2	NA	TRBV27	CASSLYGWGVTGELFF	TGTGCCAGCAGTTTATACGGGTGGGGGGTCACCGGGGAGCTGTTTTTT
TRBJ1-2	TRBD1	TRBV14	CASSPDRGRFHGYTF	TGTGCCAGCAGCCCGGACAGGGGGCGTTTTCATGGCTACACCTTC
TRBJ2-1	TRBD1	TRBV6-4	CASSDSPTGENEQFF	TGTGCCAGCAGTGACTCTCCCACAGGGGAAAATGAGCAGTTCTTC
TRBJ2-5	TRBD1	TRBV5-6	CASSLVAGQGAIGETQYF	TGTGCCAGCAGCTTGGTCGCAGGTCAGGGGGCGATTGGAGAGACCCAGTACTTC
TRBJ1-2	TRBD1	TRBV29-1	CSVRGNYGYTF	TGCAGCGTCAGGGGGAACTATGGCTACACCTTC